This T cell receptor (beta chain) stems from a study of blood T cell repertoires in COVID-19. Whole-study context: Italy, Spain and the United States were the sources of the convalescent and acute COVID-19 samples. Sources were T cells, B-cell-depleted T cells, or PBMCs; the material itself was cDNA or gDNA.

Germline-derived CDR1 and CDR2 are SGHTA and FQGTGA. The V and J ends lost 5 bases and 5 bases, in that order; junction bases with no gene match: 7. CDR3 length: 14 amino acids. As processed by the authors: By means of reference gene primer amplification, nucleated cell counts were estimated. Generated by immunoSEQ multiplex PCR, the TCRdb table keeps only in-frame clones and is missing some. V, J and clone size are those of that table, while D and trimming were read from the DNA. The sample yields 150,000 to 250,000 clones, about 85% seen once. The study counted Cohort 3 donors as recovered given two negative PCRs, clearance, or symptom resolution.

The V call is TRBV7-3, the J call TRBJ2-5, with 8 bases identical to TRBD2. The clonotype originates from a woman aged 25-40 years who had recovered from COVID-19. The source material was PBMCs or T cells enriched from blood (not recorded which). DNA for the CDR3: TGTGCCAGCAGCCCCGCGGGGGGTGGGGAGACCCAGTACTTC. Its protein product is CASSPAGGGETQYF. The whole variable domain, remainder taken from reference TRBV7-3 and TRBJ2-5, is GAGVSQTPSNKVTEKGKYVELRCDPISGHTALYWYRQSLGQGPEFLIYFQGTGAADDSGLPNDRFFAVRPEGSVSTLKIQRTERGDSAVYLCASSPAGGGETQYFGPGTRLLVL.